These T cell receptor beta chains were read from a single sample in a study of graft-versus-host responses after intestinal transplantation. Assay: immunoSEQ multiplex PCR; the TCRdb copy retains only in-frame clones and omits some. The table has around 20,000 clones, around 76% seen once. This material consisted of ileum tissue, taken 12 days after intestinal transplant. The receptors shown here come from a human patient who received an intestinal transplant, so some T cells may come from the graft donor. CDR3s include the opening cysteine and the closing phenylalanine or tryptophan. Not every row has a clone size; where given, it reads once, few, many or a size class.

-,TRBJ2-3,TRBV4-1,CASSQELAGPIHTQYF
-,TRBJ1-1,TRBV19,CASSIRQGNKAFF
-,TRBJ2-5,TRBV9,CASGGGAGPQGETQYF
once,TRBJ1-6,TRBV11-2,CASSLDRRNSPLHF
-,TRBJ2-2,TRBV29-1,CSVEVMSVGQSNTGELFF
-,TRBJ2-3,TRBV6-5,CASTIAGGSTDTQYF
few,TRBJ1-5,TRBV29-1,CSVQTHSNQPQHF
-,TRBJ2-7,TRBV21-1,CASIRTGRGIYEQYF
-,TRBJ2-3,TRBV18,CASSPRRERSTEDTQYF
-,TRBJ1-4,TRBV23-1,CASSQTGQPATNEKLFF
-,TRBJ2-5,TRBV7-9,CASTRQGWETQYF
-,TRBJ2-2,TRBV7-2,CASSLGPYTGELFF
-,TRBJ1-2,TRBV14,CASSLTLRYGYTF
large,TRBJ1-1,TRBV5-4,CASRDRANTEAFF
-,TRBJ2-7,TRBV30,CAWSWAGTGDPEQYF
-,TRBJ2-7,TRBV28,CASSWDRLSYGQYF
-,TRBJ1-1,TRBV11-1,CASSFGRGGTEAFF
-,TRBJ2-5,TRBV5-6,CASSERWEQTQYF
-,TRBJ2-7,TRBV5-6,CASSAGGGYEQYF
-,TRBJ2-2,TRBV7-2,CASSSTGGTNTGELFF
-,TRBJ2-5,TRBV6-1,CASSSGTDRGSQYF
-,TRBJ2-2,TRBV7-6,CASRGGTGELFF
-,TRBJ1-5,TRBV19,CASSGKGSNQPQHF
few,TRBJ1-6,TRBV6-1,CASVRQGAGNSPLHF
-,TRBJ2-3,TRBV10-3,CAISESGGAPYF